The 20 T cell receptor beta chains listed next were all sequenced from one sample in a study of graft-versus-host responses after intestinal transplantation. The data were produced by immunoSEQ multiplex PCR, yet TCRdb's version contains in-frame clones alone and is incomplete. The repertoire holds approximately 12,000 clones, with 30% as singletons. Labeling with CFSE marked 200,000 responder cells, which were plated with 200,000 irradiated, violet-dye-labeled stimulator cells. Sequenced here: alloreactive CD8+ T cells from a mixed lymphocyte reaction culture, sampled before intestinal transplant. The subset was: CFSE-low proliferating T cells sorted from roughly six-day pre-transplant mixed lymphocyte reaction (GvH or HvG direction). The receptors originated from a human patient who received an intestinal transplant.

The chain carries TRBV6-9 and TRBJ2-7; D may be TRBD1 (5 bases). CDR1 and CDR2 from the germline V gene are MNHGY and SVAAGI. The CDR3 has 12 residues. V was pared by 5 bases and J by 2 bases, with 7 bases between. The CDR3 DNA follows: TGTGCCAGCAGTGACAGTCCCTACGAGCAGTACTTC. Encoded protein: CASSDSPYEQYF.

This clone is labeled as medium-sized (0.01 to 0.1%). The CDR3 loop is CASSFRLGNEQFF. For the CDR3, the DNA is TGTGCCAGCAGCTTCCGTCTAGGCAATGAGCAGTTCTTC. This chain links TRBV7-6 with TRBJ2-1; no firm D call. The CDR3 contains 13 residues. The germline V and J ends were trimmed by 3 bases and 6 bases, with 9 bases remaining between them. Germline loops: CDR1 SGHVS, CDR2 FNYEAQ.

The CDR3 DNA is TGTGCCAGCAGCCCGGAGGGCACCTACGAGCAGTACTTC. Protein: CASSPEGTYEQYF. The chain uses TRBV9 and TRBJ2-7, with D possibly matching TRBD2 (6 bases). The germline CDR1 and CDR2 sequences are SGDLS and YYNGEE. The CDR3 totals 13 residues. V lost 4 bases, J lost 2 bases, and 10 bases lay in between.

This chain uses TRBV11-3 with TRBJ2-1; perhaps TRBD2 as D (6 bases). V was trimmed by 2 bases and J by 7 bases, leaving 21 bases between them. Germline-derived CDR1 and CDR2 are SGHNT and YENEEA. This CDR3 has 17 amino acids. The CDR3 loop reads CASSLYSGPRIGNEQFF. CDR3 sequence (DNA): TGTGCCAGCAGCTTATATAGCGGCCCCCGAATTGGGAATGAGCAGTTCTTC.

This clone was seen a few times. This chain connects TRBV6-5 to TRBJ2-2; D is undetermined. This CDR3 contains 14 residues. The germline V gene encodes CDR1 MNHEY and CDR2 SVGAGI. The germline V and J ends were trimmed by 6 bases and 4 bases, with 12 bases remaining between them. Written as DNA, the CDR3 is TGTGCCAGCAGCCTTCCTACAGCCACCGGGGAGCTGTTTTTT. Translated: CASSLPTATGELFF.

The chain has TRBV19 and TRBJ1-1; TRBD1 is a possible D gene (5 bases). CDR3 length: 14 amino acids. Trimming pared 7 bases from V and 6 bases from J, leaving 18 bases between. The germline V gene encodes CDR1 LNHDA and CDR2 SQIVND (reference sequence). The CDR3, as DNA: TGTGCCAGTATTCCAGGGAGCCCTGTGGCTGAAGCTTTCTTT. Amino acids: CASIPGSPVAEAFF.

The chain uses TRBV7-3 and TRBJ2-3; D call uncertain. The CDR3 contains 14 residues. Germline CDR1 is SGHTA and CDR2 is FQGTGA. Trimming cost V 5 bases and J 1 base, with 10 bases left between them. The CDR3 is CASSPVGGTDTQYF. DNA of the CDR3: TGTGCCAGCAGCCCCGTCGGAGGCACAGATACGCAGTATTTT. Full variable domain (outside the CDR3, taken from reference TRBV7-3 and TRBJ2-3): GAGVSQTPSNKVTEKGKYVELRCDPISGHTALYWYRQSLGQGPEFLIYFQGTGAADDSGLPNDRFFAVRPEGSVSTLKIQRTERGDSAVYLCASSPVGGTDTQYFGPGTRLTVL.

This clone was seen only a few times. The chain uses TRBV5-4 and TRBJ2-7, with 9 bases matching TRBD2. Per germline, CDR1 SGHNT and CDR2 YYREEE (reference sequence). The CDR3 consists of 15 residues. V was pared by 4 bases and J by 2 bases, with 7 bases of the junction left unmatched. The CDR3 bases are TGTGCCAGCAGCGCAGGGACTAGCAGGGCCTACGAGCAGTACTTC. Translated, it gives CASSAGTSRAYEQYF.

The chain uses TRBV6-6 and TRBJ1-2, with 7 bases lining up with TRBD1. The CDR3 loop spans 14 amino acids. V shed 5 bases and J 2 bases; nucleotides not matched to a gene: 5. Germline V CDR1 and CDR2: MNHNY, SVGAGI (reference sequence). Here the CDR3 DNA reads TGTGCCAGCAGTCCACAGGGGCCCAACTATGGCTACACCTTC. Encoded protein: CASSPQGPNYGYTF.

V is TRBV29-1 and J is TRBJ2-7; D is ambiguous. CDR3 length: 11 residues. Per the germline V gene, CDR1 is SQVTM and CDR2 is ANQGSEA. Trimming left V 0 bases short and J 3 bases short, with 3 bases between. CDR3 sequence reads: CSVEEYYEQYF. The CDR3 nucleotides are TGCAGCGTTGAAGAATACTACGAGCAGTACTTC.

The chain carries TRBV18 and TRBJ2-7; D possibly uses TRBD1 or TRBD2 (7 bases each). The CDR3 length is 14 residues. Germline V gene sequence: CDR1 KGHSH, CDR2 LQKENI. V lost 1 base and J 9 bases, leaving 16 bases between the germline ends. Written as DNA, the CDR3 is TGTGCCAGCTCACCACAGCAGGGGGGGCGAGGGCAGTACTTC. This codes for CASSPQQGGRGQYF. The complete variable domain, with remaining parts taken from reference TRBV18 and TRBJ2-7, reads NAGVMQNPRHLVRRRGQEARLRCSPMKGHSHVYWYRQLPEEGLKFMVYLQKENIIDESGMPKERFSAEFPKEGPSILRIQQVVRGDSAAYFCASSPQQGGRGQYFGPGTRLTVT.

This clone was found a few times. V is TRBV7-6 and J is TRBJ1-2, with 9 bases lining up with TRBD1. This CDR3 has 15 amino acids. CDR1 is SGHVS and CDR2 is FNYEAQ in the germline V gene. V lost 1 base, J lost 8 bases, and 8 bases stayed unmatched. The CDR3 loop reads CASSLGLQGARGYTF. Written as DNA, the CDR3 is TGTGCCAGCAGCTTAGGGCTACAGGGGGCGCGGGGCTACACCTTC. The whole variable domain, remainder taken from reference TRBV7-6 and TRBJ1-2, is GAGVSQSPRYKVTKRGQDVALRCDPISGHVSLYWYRQALGQGPEFLTYFNYEAQQDKSGLPNDRFSAERPEGSISTLTIQRTEQRDSAMYRCASSLGLQGARGYTFGSGTRLTVV.

The V gene is TRBV28, the J gene TRBJ2-7; 7 bases map to TRBD2. V gave up 4 bases and J gave up 4 bases; unmatched junction bases: 1. The CDR3 consists of 12 residues. Germline V gene data show CDR1 as MDHEN and CDR2 as SYDVKM. This chain's CDR3 is CASSYGRYEQYF. DNA of the CDR3: TGTGCCAGCAGTTACGGGAGGTACGAGCAGTACTTC.

The chain employs TRBV7-9 and TRBJ2-7, with D possibly TRBD1 on 6 matching bases. The V gene's germline CDR1 is SEHNR and CDR2 FQNEAQ (reference sequence). Trimming pared 2 bases from V and 2 bases from J, leaving 7 bases between. CDR3 length equals 13 residues. The CDR3: CASSLSGAYEQYF. In DNA form, the CDR3 reads TGTGCCAGCAGCTTATCAGGGGCCTACGAGCAGTACTTC.

CDR3 DNA sequence: TGTGCCAGCAGCTTAGGGTGCGGGGCATGGGCCTACGAGCAGTACTTC. This encodes CASSLGCGAWAYEQYF. The chain is built from TRBV7-9 and TRBJ2-7; D is possibly TRBD2 (6 bases). Trimming removed 1 base at V and 2 bases at J, with 15 bases between. Germline loops: CDR1 SEHNR, CDR2 FQNEAQ (reference sequence). The CDR3 spans 16 residues.

The V and J genes are TRBV15 and TRBJ1-2, with 9 bases matching TRBD1. Germline CDR1 LNHNV, CDR2 YYDKDF (reference sequence). J lost 7 bases, V lost 8 bases, and 8 bases had no gene match. CDR3 length equals 13 residues. In DNA form, the CDR3 reads TGTGCCACCCCCTCGGGACAGGGTATTGGCTACACCTTC. It yields the protein CATPSGQGIGYTF.

This clone occurred many times. V is TRBV19 and J is TRBJ2-7; 12 bases fit TRBD1. The germline V gene has CDR1 LNHDA and CDR2 SQIVND (reference sequence). The CDR3 has 15 amino acids. Trimming at V came to 5 bases and at J to 3 bases, leaving 5 bases not matched to a gene. The CDR3 reads CASSWGTGGHYEQYF. The CDR3 DNA sequence: TGTGCCAGTAGTTGGGGGACAGGGGGCCACTACGAGCAGTACTTC.

This clone appeared a few times. The genes are TRBV5-6 and TRBJ2-2; the D is unclear. Germline V lookup: CDR1 SGHDT, CDR2 YYEEEE. V was shortened by 0 bases and J by 6 bases, with 12 bases between the two germline ends. CDR3 length equals 15 residues. The DNA of the CDR3 is TGTGCCAGCAGCTTGGCCTGGCCTTTCGCCGGGGAGCTGTTTTTT. Protein sequence: CASSLAWPFAGELFF.

A few counts support this clone. V gene TRBV10-1 combines with J gene TRBJ2-3; possibly TRBD1 or TRBD2 for D (5 bases each). CDR3 size: 15 residues. Germline V lookup: CDR1 WNHNN, CDR2 SYGVQD (reference sequence). V was shortened by 2 bases and J by 1 base, with 10 bases between the two germline ends. The CDR3 nucleotides are TGCGCCAGCAGTGAGGCTCGGGGACGCACAGATACGCAGTATTTT. Amino acids: CASSEARGRTDTQYF.

This clone was observed a handful of times. V usage is TRBV10-3 and J usage is TRBJ2-6; 10 bases are shared with TRBD1. Germline values: CDR1 ENHRY, CDR2 SYGVKD. V shed 6 bases, J shed 2 bases, and the junction held 10 bases outside the gene matches. The CDR3 runs to 18 residues. Here the CDR3 reads CAISSGGQGKTGANVLTF. CDR3 in DNA: TGTGCCATCAGCTCTGGGGGACAGGGGAAGACTGGGGCCAACGTCCTGACTTTC.